Following are 3 T cell receptor beta chains from one sample sequenced in a study of blood T cell repertoires in COVID-19. The assay was immunoSEQ multiplex PCR, and TCRdb's table has in-frame clones only and misses some. There are 450,000 or so clones in the sample; about 87% occur only once, and 0.75% to 0.85% lies in the top ten. Sequenced sample: peripheral blood. Receptors originate from a man aged 18 to 30 with COVID-19, enrolled during active disease.

The sample holds a few counts of this clone. The chain recombines TRBV5-4 with TRBJ1-1; D is possibly TRBD1 (5 bases). The CDR3 consists of 13 residues. Germline V gives CDR1 SGHNT, CDR2 YYREEE (reference sequence). V was trimmed by 4 bases and J by 1 base, leaving 8 bases between them. The CDR3 protein is CASSQTGNTEAFF. The CDR3 nucleotides read TGTGCCAGCAGCCAAACAGGGAACACTGAAGCTTTCTTT.

The chain employs TRBV11-3 and TRBJ2-7, with 8 bases that match TRBD2. V lost 0 bases and J lost 4; bases outside the gene matches: 8. Germline CDR1 SGHNT, CDR2 YENEEA. This CDR3 has 16 residues. CDR3 region: CASSLDGQRERYEQYF. CDR3 bases: TGTGCCAGCAGCTTAGATGGACAGCGGGAGAGGTACGAGCAGTACTTC.

A single count supports this clone. The chain is built from TRBV2 and TRBJ2-5, with 8 positions matching TRBD1. This CDR3 contains 13 residues. With V trimmed by 7 bases and J by 2 bases, 3 bases remained unmatched. Germline CDR1 is SNHLY and CDR2 is FYNNEI. The CDR3 coding sequence is TGTGCCAGCATCCGGGACAGGCAAGAGACCCAGTACTTC. Protein sequence: CASIRDRQETQYF. Full variable domain (remainder filled in from reference TRBV2 and TRBJ2-5): EPEVTQTPSHQVTQMGQEVILRCVPISNHLYFYWYRQILGQKVEFLVSFYNNEISEKSEIFDDQFSVERPDGSNFTLKIRSTKLEDSAMYFCASIRDRQETQYFGPGTRLLVL.